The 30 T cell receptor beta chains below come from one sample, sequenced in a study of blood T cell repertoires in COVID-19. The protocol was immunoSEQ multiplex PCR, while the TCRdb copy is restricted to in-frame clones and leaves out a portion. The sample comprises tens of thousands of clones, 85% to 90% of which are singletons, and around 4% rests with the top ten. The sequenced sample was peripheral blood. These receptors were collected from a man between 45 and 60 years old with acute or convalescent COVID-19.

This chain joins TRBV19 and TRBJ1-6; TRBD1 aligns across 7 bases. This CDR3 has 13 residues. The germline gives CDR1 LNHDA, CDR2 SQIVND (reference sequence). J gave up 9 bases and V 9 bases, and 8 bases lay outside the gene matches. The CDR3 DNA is TGTGCCAGCGGGACAGCCTCCCTTTCACCCCTCCACTTT. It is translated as CASGTASLSPLHF.

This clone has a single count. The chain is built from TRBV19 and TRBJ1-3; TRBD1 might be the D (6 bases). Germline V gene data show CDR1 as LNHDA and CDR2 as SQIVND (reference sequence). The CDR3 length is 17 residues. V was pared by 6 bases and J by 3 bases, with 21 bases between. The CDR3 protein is CASSIILGGAYGNTIYF. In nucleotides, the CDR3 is TGTGCCAGTAGCATTATCCTTGGGGGGGCATATGGAAACACCATATATTTT.

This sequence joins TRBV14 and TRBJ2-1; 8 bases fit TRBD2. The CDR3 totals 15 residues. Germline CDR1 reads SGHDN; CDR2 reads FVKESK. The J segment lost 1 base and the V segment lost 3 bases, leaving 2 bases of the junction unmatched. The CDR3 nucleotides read TGTGCCAGCAGCCAGGTAGCGGGATCCTACAATGAGCAGTTCTTC. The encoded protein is CASSQVAGSYNEQFF.

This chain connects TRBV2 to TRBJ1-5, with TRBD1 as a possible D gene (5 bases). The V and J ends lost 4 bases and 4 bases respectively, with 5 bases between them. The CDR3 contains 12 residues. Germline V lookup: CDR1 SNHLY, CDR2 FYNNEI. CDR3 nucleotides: TGTGCCAGCAGTGGGACAAATCAGCCCCAGCATTTT. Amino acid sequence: CASSGTNQPQHF.

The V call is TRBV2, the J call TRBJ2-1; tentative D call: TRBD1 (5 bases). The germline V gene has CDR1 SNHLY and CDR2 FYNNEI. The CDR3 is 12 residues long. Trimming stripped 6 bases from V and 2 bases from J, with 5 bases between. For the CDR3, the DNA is TGTGCCAGCAGGGACACCTACAATGAGCAGTTCTTC. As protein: CASRDTYNEQFF.

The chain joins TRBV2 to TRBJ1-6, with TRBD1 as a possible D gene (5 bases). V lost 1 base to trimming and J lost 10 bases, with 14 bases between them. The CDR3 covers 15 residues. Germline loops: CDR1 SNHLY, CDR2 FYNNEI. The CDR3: CASSEEAGRSSPLHF. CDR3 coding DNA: TGTGCCAGCAGTGAAGAGGCAGGGCGTTCGTCACCCCTCCACTTT.

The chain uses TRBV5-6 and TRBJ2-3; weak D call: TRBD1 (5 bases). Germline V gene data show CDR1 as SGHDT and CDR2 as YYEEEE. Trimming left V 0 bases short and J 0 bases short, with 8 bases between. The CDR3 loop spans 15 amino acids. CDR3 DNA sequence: TGTGCCAGCAGCTTGGAGCCAGGGAGCACAGATACGCAGTATTTT. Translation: CASSLEPGSTDTQYF.

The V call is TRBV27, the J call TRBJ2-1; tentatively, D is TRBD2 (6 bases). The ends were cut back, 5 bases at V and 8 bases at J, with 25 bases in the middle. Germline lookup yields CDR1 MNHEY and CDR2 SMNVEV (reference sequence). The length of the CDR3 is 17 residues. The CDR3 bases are TGTGCCAGCAGTCACGACGACCCGCTAGCGACGACCCATGAGCAGTTCTTC. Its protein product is CASSHDDPLATTHEQFF.

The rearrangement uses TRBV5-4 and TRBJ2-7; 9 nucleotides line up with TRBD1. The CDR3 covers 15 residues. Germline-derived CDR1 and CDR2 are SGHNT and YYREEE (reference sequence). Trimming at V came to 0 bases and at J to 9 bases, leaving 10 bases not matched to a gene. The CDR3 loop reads CASSLAWTGAAGQYF. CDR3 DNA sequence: TGTGCCAGCAGCTTGGCCTGGACAGGGGCCGCAGGGCAGTACTTC.

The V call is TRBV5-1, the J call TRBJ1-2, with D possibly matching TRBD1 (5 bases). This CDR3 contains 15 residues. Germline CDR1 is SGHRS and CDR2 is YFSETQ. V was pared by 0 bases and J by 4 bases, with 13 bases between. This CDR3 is CASSLVGGLSYGYTF. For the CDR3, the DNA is TGCGCCAGCAGCTTGGTTGGGGGGTTGAGCTATGGCTACACCTTC.

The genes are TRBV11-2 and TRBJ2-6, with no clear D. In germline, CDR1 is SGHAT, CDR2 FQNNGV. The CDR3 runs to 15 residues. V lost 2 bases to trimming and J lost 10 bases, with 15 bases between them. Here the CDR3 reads CASSLFAAAANVLTF. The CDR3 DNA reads TGTGCCAGCAGCTTATTTGCGGCTGCCGCAAACGTCCTGACTTTC. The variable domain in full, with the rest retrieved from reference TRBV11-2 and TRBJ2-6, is EAGVAQSPRYKIIEKRQSVAFWCNPISGHATLYWYQQILGQGPKLLIQFQNNGVVDDSQLPKDRFSAERLKGVDSTLKIQPAKLEDSAVYLCASSLFAAAANVLTFGAGSRLTVL.

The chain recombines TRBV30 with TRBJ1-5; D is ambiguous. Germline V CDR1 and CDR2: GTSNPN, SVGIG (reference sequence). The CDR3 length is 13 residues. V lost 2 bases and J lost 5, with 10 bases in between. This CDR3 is CAWSLADYQPQHF. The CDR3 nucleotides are TGTGCCTGGAGTTTGGCAGATTATCAGCCCCAGCATTTT.

CDR3 nucleotides: TGTGCCAGCAGCTTCCCTCGGGACAGGGACTACGAGCAGTACTTC. It codes for CASSFPRDRDYEQYF. J is TRBJ2-7 and V is TRBV7-2; TRBD1 agrees at 9 bases. V lost 3 bases, J lost 3 bases, and 6 bases stayed unmatched. The CDR3 has 15 amino acids. Looked up from germline, CDR1 is SGHTA and CDR2 is FQGNSA.

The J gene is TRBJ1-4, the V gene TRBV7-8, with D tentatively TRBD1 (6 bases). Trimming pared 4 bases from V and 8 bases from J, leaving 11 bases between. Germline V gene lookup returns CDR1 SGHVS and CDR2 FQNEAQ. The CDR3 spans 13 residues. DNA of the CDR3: TGTGCCAGCAGCTCACGGACAGCGGAAAAACTGTTTTTT. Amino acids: CASSSRTAEKLFF.

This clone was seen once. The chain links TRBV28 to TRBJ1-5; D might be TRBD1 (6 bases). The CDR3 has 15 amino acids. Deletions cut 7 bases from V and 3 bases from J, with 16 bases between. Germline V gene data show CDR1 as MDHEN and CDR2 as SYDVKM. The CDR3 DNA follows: TGTGCCAGCACTAACTTCAGGGGAAACAATCAGCCCCAGCATTTT. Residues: CASTNFRGNNQPQHF.

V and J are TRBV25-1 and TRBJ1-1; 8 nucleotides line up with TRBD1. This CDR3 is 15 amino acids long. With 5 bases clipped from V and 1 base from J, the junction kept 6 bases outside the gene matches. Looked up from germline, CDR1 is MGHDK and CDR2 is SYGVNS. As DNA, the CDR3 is TGTGCCAGCAGTAGGTTCGGACAGGGGAACACTGAAGCTTTCTTT. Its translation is CASSRFGQGNTEAFF.

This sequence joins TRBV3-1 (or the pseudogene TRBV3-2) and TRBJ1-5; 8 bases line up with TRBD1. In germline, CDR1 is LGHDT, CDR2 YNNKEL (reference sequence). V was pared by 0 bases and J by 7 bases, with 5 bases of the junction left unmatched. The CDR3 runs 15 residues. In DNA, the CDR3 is TGTGCCAGCAGCCAAGATGGGACAGGCGAGCAGCCCCAGCATTTT. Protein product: CASSQDGTGEQPQHF.

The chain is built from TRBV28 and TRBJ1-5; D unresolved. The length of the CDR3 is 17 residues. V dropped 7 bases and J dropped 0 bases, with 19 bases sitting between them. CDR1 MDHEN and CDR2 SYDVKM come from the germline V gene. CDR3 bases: TGTGCCAGCACCACCTTTCCCCCCGGGATTAGCAATCAGCCCCAGCATTTT. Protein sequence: CASTTFPPGISNQPQHF.

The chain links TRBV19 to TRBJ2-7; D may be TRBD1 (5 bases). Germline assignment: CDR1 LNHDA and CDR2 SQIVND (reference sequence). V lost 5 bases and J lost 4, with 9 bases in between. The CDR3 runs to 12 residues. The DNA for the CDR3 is TGTGCCAGTAGTGATACAGGTTACGAGCAGTACTTC. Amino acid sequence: CASSDTGYEQYF.

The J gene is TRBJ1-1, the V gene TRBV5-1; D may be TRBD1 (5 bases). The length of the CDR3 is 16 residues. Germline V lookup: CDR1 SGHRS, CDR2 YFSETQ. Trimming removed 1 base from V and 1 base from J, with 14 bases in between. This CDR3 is CASSLNYGQGNTEAFF. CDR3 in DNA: TGCGCCAGCAGCTTGAATTATGGTCAGGGGAACACTGAAGCTTTCTTT.

In DNA, the CDR3 is TGTGCCTGGAGTGGGACAGGGGAAGATGGCTACACCTTC. As protein: CAWSGTGEDGYTF. The chain recombines TRBV30 with TRBJ1-2; 9 bases align to TRBD1. The CDR3 totals 13 residues. Germline V gene data show CDR1 as GTSNPN and CDR2 as SVGIG (reference sequence). The J segment lost 6 bases and the V segment lost 1 base, leaving 3 bases of the junction unmatched. The variable domain in full, completed from reference TRBV30 and TRBJ1-2, reads SQTIHQWPATLVQPVGSPLSLECTVEGTSNPNLYWYRQAAGRGLQLLFYSVGIGQISSEVPQNLSASRPQDRQFILSSKKLLLSDSGFYLCAWSGTGEDGYTFGSGTRLTVV.

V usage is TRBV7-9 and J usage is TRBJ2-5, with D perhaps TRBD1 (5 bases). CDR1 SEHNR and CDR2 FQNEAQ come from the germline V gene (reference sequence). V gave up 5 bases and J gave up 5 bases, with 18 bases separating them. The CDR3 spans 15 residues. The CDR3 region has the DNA TGTGCCAGCAGCCCACTCCCGGCAGGGTGGGAGACCCAGTACTTC. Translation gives CASSPLPAGWETQYF.

CDR3 in amino acids: CASSDKIRDNPSNSSNQPQHF. Here the CDR3 DNA reads TGTGCCAGCAGTGACAAAATACGGGACAACCCCAGCAATTCGAGCAATCAGCCCCAGCATTTT. The chain combines TRBV6-4 with TRBJ1-5; a possible D gene is TRBD1 (6 bases). V lost 2 bases and J lost 1, with 27 bases in between. The CDR3 loop spans 21 amino acids. The germline gives CDR1 MRHNA, CDR2 SNTAGT.

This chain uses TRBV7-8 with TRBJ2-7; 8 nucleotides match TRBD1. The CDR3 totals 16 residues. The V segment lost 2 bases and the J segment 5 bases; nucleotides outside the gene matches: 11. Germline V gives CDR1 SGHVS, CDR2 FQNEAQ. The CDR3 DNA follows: TGTGCCAGCAGCTTAATTTTTGGGACAGGTTCCCACGAGCAGTACTTC. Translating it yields CASSLIFGTGSHEQYF.

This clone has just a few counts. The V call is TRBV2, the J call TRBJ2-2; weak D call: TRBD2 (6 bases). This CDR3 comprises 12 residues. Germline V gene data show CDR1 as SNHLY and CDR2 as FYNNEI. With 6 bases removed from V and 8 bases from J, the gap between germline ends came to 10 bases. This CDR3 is CASRKEGGELFF. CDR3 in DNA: TGTGCCAGCAGGAAGGAGGGGGGGGAGCTGTTTTTT.

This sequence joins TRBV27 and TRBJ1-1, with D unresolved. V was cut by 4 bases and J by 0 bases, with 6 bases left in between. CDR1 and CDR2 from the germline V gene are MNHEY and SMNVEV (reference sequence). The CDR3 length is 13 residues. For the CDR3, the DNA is TGTGCCAGCAGTTCCCGGTTGAACACTGAAGCTTTCTTT. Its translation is CASSSRLNTEAFF.

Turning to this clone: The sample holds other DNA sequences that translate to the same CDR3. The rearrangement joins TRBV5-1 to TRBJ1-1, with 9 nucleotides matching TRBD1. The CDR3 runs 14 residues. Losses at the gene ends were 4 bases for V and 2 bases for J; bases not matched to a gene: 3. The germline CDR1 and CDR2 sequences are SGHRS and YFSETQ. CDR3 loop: CASSLDRGNTEAFF. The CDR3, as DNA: TGCGCCAGCAGCCTGGACAGGGGTAACACTGAAGCTTTCTTT.

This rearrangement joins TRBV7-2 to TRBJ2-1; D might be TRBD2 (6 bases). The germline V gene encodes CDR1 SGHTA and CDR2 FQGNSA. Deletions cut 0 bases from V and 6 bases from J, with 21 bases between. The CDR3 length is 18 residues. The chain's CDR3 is CASSLALGGSPQSNEQFF. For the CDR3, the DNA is TGTGCCAGCAGCTTAGCCCTTGGGGGGAGCCCACAGTCCAATGAGCAGTTCTTC. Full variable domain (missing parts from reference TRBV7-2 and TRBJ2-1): GAGVSQSPSNKVTEKGKDVELRCDPISGHTALYWYRQSLGQGLEFLIYFQGNSAPDKSGLPSDRFSAERTGGSVSTLTIQRTQQEDSAVYLCASSLALGGSPQSNEQFFGPGTRLTVL.

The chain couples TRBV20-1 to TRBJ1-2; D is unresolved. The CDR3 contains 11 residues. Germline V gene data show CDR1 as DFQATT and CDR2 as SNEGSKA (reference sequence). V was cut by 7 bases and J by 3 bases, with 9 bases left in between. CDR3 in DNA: TGCAGTGGCAAGGGAGACTATGGCTACACCTTC. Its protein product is CSGKGDYGYTF.

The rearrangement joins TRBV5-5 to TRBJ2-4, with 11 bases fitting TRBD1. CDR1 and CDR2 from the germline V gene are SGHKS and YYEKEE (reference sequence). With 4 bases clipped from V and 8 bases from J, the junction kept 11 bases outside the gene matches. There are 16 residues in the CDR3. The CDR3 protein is CASSPFRDRGTDIQYF. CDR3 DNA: TGTGCCAGCAGCCCTTTCCGGGACAGGGGGACGGACATTCAGTACTTC.